The present T cell receptor beta chain was sequenced within a study of blood T cell repertoires in COVID-19. The CDR3 length is 13 residues. Germline assignment: CDR1 SQVTM and CDR2 ANQGSEA. Trimming stripped 1 base from V and 0 bases from J, with 6 bases between. Assay used: immunoSEQ multiplex PCR; TCRdb lists only in-frame clones, some missing. The sample gives more than 85,000 clones, roughly 82% of which show up once; 16% is in the top ten. This sequence was found in a woman in her fifties or sixties with acute or convalescent COVID-19. Sequencing input: peripheral blood. The genes are TRBV29-1 and TRBJ1-1, with D hard to call. CDR3 sequence: CSVEVQMNTEAFF. The CDR3 nucleotides read TGCAGCGTTGAAGTACAGATGAACACTGAAGCTTTCTTT.